This record looks at one T cell receptor (beta chain) sequence and its context. The V segment lost 6 bases and the J segment 8 bases; nucleotides outside the gene matches: 6. CDR1 and CDR2 (germline): ENHRY, SYGVKD. The CDR3 loop spans 13 amino acids. Clones were sequenced by immunoSEQ multiplex PCR, and TCRdb holds only the in-frame ones, with some missing. The sample lists 200,000 to 250,000 clones, 84% occurring once. The sample is drawn from a study of blood T cell repertoires in COVID-19. This chain connects TRBV10-3 to TRBJ2-2, with 7 bases identical to TRBD1. The sequence was obtained from a woman at least 80 years old with COVID-19, enrolled during active disease. The sample consisted of peripheral blood. The CDR3 sequence is CAIRWDRTGELFF. In DNA form, the CDR3 reads TGTGCCATCAGGTGGGACAGAACAGGGGAGCTGTTTTTT.